This entry lists 12 T cell receptor beta chains sequenced from one sample in a study of blood T cell repertoires in COVID-19. The method was immunoSEQ multiplex PCR; TCRdb's version includes in-frame clones alone and lacks a portion of them. The sample shows under 150,000 clones, roughly 90% of them seen only once. Sequenced material: peripheral blood. These receptors all come from a man in his 70s with active COVID-19.

The J gene is TRBJ2-5, the V gene TRBV5-1; TRBD1 matches at 9 bases. J gave up 5 bases and V 0 bases, and 2 bases lay outside the gene matches. This CDR3 has 14 residues. Per the germline V gene, CDR1 is SGHRS and CDR2 is YFSETQ. The CDR3 DNA reads TGCGCCAGCAGCTTGGGTGGACAGGGGGAGACCCAGTACTTC. This gives the protein CASSLGGQGETQYF.

This chain's CDR3 is CASSFGDRFTDGYTF. CDR3 sequence (DNA): TGTGCCAGCAGTTTTGGGGACAGGTTTACAGATGGCTACACCTTC. The chain has TRBV28 and TRBJ1-2, with 8 bases matching TRBD1. The CDR3 is made up of 15 amino acids. J lost 6 bases, V lost 3 bases, and 9 bases had no gene match. Per the germline V gene, CDR1 is MDHEN and CDR2 is SYDVKM.

V usage is TRBV19 and J usage is TRBJ1-2; D is ambiguous. The V gene's germline CDR1 is LNHDA and CDR2 SQIVND (reference sequence). The CDR3 covers 11 residues. V lost 7 bases and J lost 5, with 8 bases in between. CDR3 sequence reads: CASKTVYGYTF. CDR3 DNA: TGTGCCAGTAAAACAGTTTATGGCTACACCTTC.

V is TRBV6-5 and J is TRBJ1-1, with a tentative D call TRBD1 (6 bases). This CDR3 comprises 14 residues. The germline V and J ends were trimmed by 7 bases and 0 bases, with 12 bases remaining between them. Germline CDR1 is MNHEY and CDR2 is SVGAGI. This CDR3 reads CASKRDTMNTEAFF. CDR3 DNA: TGTGCCAGCAAGCGGGACACAATGAACACTGAAGCTTTCTTT.

About this clone: The junction does not match germline at one end; this may be a read error. The sample holds other DNA sequences that translate to the same CDR3. The gene calls are TRBV28 and TRBJ2-7; 10 bases are a match to TRBD1. The CDR3 length is 15 residues. In germline, CDR1 is MDHEN, CDR2 SYDVKM. The CDR3 here is CASKTPGTGAYEQYF. Written as DNA, the CDR3 is TGTGCCAGCAAAACTCCCGGGACAGGGGCCTATGAGCAGTACTTC.

This sequence joins TRBV28 and TRBJ2-5; possible D gene TRBD2, 6 bases. Germline-derived CDR1 and CDR2 are MDHEN and SYDVKM. V lost 9 bases and J 5 bases, leaving 22 bases between the germline ends. The CDR3 runs to 15 residues. The CDR3 spells CASAIQSGGVETQYF. The CDR3 nucleotides read TGTGCCAGTGCGATCCAATCGGGCGGGGTCGAGACCCAGTACTTC.

This clone was picked up one time. V is TRBV5-5 and J is TRBJ2-3; 16 nucleotides align to TRBD2. The germline V gene encodes CDR1 SGHKS and CDR2 YYEKEE (reference sequence). Trimming removed 4 bases from V and 1 base from J; junction bases left unmatched: 9. The CDR3 loop spans 19 amino acids. The CDR3 region has the DNA TGTGCCAGCAGCGGCCGGGGACTAGCGGGAGGGCACGGCACAGATACGCAGTATTTT. It codes for CASSGRGLAGGHGTDTQYF.

There are a few counts of this clone. The chain couples TRBV4-2 to TRBJ1-2, with D maybe TRBD1 (6 bases). This CDR3 is built from 12 residues. From germline, CDR1 is LGHNA and CDR2 YNFKEQ. V lost 2 bases to trimming and J lost 5 bases, with 6 bases between them. The CDR3 loop is CASSQRGYGYTF. Written as DNA, the CDR3 is TGTGCCAGCAGCCAAAGGGGGTATGGCTACACCTTC.

The rearrangement joins TRBV23-1 to TRBJ1-1, with 10 bases lining up with TRBD1. TRBV23-1 is flagged as an ORF with uncertain function. V gave up 5 bases and J gave up 5 bases; unmatched junction bases: 14. The CDR3 totals 17 residues. CDR3 DNA sequence: TGCGCCAGCAGTTCAATTCGGGACAGGGGAAGGGGGACTGAAGCTTTCTTT. The encoded protein is CASSSIRDRGRGTEAFF.

The chain uses TRBV29-1 and TRBJ2-3; tentatively, D is TRBD1 (5 bases). V gave up 6 bases and J gave up 2 bases, with 21 bases separating them. This CDR3 is built from 16 residues. CDR1 and CDR2 (germline): SQVTM, ANQGSEA. The CDR3 DNA sequence: TGCAGCGTCCGAAATCCAGGGAACTTTGACACAGATACGCAGTATTTT. It encodes CSVRNPGNFDTDTQYF.

This clone was observed a handful of times. The chain combines TRBV2 with TRBJ2-3, with D perhaps matching TRBD1 (5 bases). Germline lookup yields CDR1 SNHLY and CDR2 FYNNEI. The V and J ends lost 3 bases and 9 bases respectively, with 10 bases between them. CDR3 length: 12 residues. For the CDR3, the DNA is TGTGCCAGCAGTGACAGGGTGGAGACGCAGTATTTT. This sequence encodes CASSDRVETQYF.

The chain combines TRBV5-1 with TRBJ1-1; possible D gene TRBD1, 5 bases. This CDR3 region has 14 residues. Trimming removed 0 bases from V and 5 bases from J, with 11 bases in between. Germline V CDR1 and CDR2: SGHRS, YFSETQ. The CDR3 sequence is CASSLVPRGTEAFF. The CDR3 bases are TGCGCCAGCAGCTTGGTCCCGCGGGGGACTGAAGCTTTCTTT.